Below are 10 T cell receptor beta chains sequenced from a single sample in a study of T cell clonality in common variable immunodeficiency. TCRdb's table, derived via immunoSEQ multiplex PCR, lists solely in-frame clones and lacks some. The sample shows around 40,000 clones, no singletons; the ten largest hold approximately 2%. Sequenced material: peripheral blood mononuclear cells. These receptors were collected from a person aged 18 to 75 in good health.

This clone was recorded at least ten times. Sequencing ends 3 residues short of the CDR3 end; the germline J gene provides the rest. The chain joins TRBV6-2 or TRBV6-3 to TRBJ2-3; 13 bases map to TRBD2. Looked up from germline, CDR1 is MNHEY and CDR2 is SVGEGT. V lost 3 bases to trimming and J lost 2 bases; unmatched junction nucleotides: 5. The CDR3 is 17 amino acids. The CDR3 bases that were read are TGTGCCAGCAGTTATGGGACTAGCGGGGTCATCACAGATACG. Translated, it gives CASSYGTSGVITDT. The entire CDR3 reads CASSYGTSGVITDTQYF.

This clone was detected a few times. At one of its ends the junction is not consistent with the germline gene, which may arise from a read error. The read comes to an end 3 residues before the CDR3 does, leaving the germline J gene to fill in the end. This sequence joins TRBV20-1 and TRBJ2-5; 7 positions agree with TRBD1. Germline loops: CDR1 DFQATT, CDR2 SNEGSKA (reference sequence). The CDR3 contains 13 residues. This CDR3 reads CRARGPPQETQYF. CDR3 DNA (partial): TGCCGTGCTAGGGGGCCACCACAAGAGACC.

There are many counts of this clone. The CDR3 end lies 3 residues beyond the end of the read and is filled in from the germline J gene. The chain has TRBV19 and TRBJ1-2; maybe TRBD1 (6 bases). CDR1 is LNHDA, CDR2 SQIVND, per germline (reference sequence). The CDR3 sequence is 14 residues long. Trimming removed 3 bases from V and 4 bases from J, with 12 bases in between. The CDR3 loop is CASSIPGARYGYTF. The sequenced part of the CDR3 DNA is TGTGCCAGTAGTATCCCAGGGGCGCGCTATGGC.

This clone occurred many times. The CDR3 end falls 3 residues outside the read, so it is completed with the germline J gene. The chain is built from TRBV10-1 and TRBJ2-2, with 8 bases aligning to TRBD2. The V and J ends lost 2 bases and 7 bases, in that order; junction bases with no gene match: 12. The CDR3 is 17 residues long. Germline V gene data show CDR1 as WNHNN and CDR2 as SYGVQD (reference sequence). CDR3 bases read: TGCGCCAGCAGTGAGCCCCGGGCTAGCGGGTCACACGGGGAG. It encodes CASSEPRASGSHGE. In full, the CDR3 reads CASSEPRASGSHGELFF.

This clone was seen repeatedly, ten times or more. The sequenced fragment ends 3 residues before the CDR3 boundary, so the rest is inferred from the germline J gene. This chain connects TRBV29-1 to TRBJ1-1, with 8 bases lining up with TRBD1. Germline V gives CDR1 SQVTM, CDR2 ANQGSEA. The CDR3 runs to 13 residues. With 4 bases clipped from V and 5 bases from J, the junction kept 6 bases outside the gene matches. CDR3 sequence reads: CSVGAGGDTEAFF. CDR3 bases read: TGCAGCGTTGGGGCAGGGGGCGATACTGAA.

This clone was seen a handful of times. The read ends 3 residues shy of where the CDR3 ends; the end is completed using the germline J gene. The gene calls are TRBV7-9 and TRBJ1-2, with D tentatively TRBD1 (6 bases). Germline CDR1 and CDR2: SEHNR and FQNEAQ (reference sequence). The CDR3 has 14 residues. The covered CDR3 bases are TGTGCCAGCAGCTTAGATGCGACAGGCGGATTC. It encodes CASSLDATGGF. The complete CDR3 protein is CASSLDATGGFYTF.

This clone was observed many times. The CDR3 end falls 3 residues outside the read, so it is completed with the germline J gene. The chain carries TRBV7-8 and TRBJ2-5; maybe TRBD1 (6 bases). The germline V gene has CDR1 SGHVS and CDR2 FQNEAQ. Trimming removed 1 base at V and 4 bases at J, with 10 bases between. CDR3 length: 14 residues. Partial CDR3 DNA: TGTGCCAGCAGCTTAGGTACAGGGTTAGAGACC. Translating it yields CASSLGTGLET. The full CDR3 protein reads CASSLGTGLETQYF.

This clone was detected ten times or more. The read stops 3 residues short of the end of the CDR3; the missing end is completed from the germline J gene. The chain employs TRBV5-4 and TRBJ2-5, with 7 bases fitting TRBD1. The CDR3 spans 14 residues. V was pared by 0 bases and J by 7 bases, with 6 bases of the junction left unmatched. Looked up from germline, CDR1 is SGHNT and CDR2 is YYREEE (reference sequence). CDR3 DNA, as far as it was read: TGTGCCAGCAGCTTGGAGGGGGCTCGGGGGACC. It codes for CASSLEGARGT. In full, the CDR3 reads CASSLEGARGTQYF.

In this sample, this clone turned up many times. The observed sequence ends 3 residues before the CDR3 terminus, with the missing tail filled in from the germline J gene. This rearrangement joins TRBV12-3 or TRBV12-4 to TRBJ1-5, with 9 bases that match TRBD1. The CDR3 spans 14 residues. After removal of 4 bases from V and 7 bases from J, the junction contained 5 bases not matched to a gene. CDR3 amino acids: CASSSITGGQPQHF. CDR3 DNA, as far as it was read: TGTGCCAGCAGTTCTATAACAGGGGGCCAGCCC.

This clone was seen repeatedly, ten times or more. CDR3 residues: CSARPGLAGDTDTQYF. The CDR3 bases that were read are TGCAGTGCTAGACCGGGACTAGCGGGTGACACAGATACG. V and J are TRBV20-1 and TRBJ2-3; 12 bases are a match to TRBD2. The read gets to within 3 residues of the CDR3 end, and the germline J gene fills in the rest. The CDR3 loop spans 16 amino acids. J was trimmed by 2 bases and V by 2 bases; bases with no gene match: 5. CDR1 DFQATT and CDR2 SNEGSKA come from the germline V gene (reference sequence).